Described below is a single T cell receptor (beta chain) sequence and its context. This record belongs to a study of shared clonotypes between healthy human individuals. J lost 7 bases, V lost 8 bases, and 17 bases had no gene match. CDR3 length: 17 residues. Germline V lookup: CDR1 SGHTA, CDR2 FQGNSA. The table came from immunoSEQ multiplex PCR; TCRdb's copy has only in-frame clones and leaves some out. The data contain roughly 500,000 clones, roughly 80% of them singletons. The receptor comes from a woman in her 40s in good health. Some clones in this sample may be carry-over from other donors' samples. Sequenced input: PBMCs. The V call is TRBV7-2, the J call TRBJ2-1; the match to TRBD2 covers 10 bases. CDR3 in DNA: TGTGCCAGCCTTCAAGATAGCGGGAGGACCCGGGGGAATGAGCAGTTCTTC. Its protein product is CASLQDSGRTRGNEQFF. Combining the CDR3 with reference TRBV7-2 and TRBJ2-1 gives the whole variable domain GAGVSQSPSNKVTEKGKDVELRCDPISGHTALYWYRQSLGQGLEFLIYFQGNSAPDKSGLPSDRFSAERTGGSVSTLTIQRTQQEDSAVYLCASLQDSGRTRGNEQFFGPGTRLTVL.